These 26 T cell receptor beta chains were all obtained from the same sample, sequenced in a study of T-cell memory formation after mild COVID-19. TCRdb ran MiXCR on the 5' RACE reads and lists one entry per CDR3 protein. Of roughly 130,000 distinct CDR3 sequences in the sample, 17% were seen once. Material: PBMCs or a T cell subset sorted from them (not recorded which). The source is a man between 18 and 35 years old who had mild COVID-19 (a few samples of this study predate the infection). Cell type and time point are not known.

This chain joins TRBV4-1 and TRBJ2-3; 11 positions match TRBD1. With V trimmed by 2 bases and J by 4 bases, 14 bases remained unmatched. Germline V gene lookup returns CDR1 MGHRA and CDR2 YSYEKL. The CDR3 covers 19 residues. The CDR3 nucleotides are TGCGCCAGCAGCCAACGAATCCCTACCCGGGACAGGGGGTCAGATACGCAGTATTTT. The encoded protein is CASSQRIPTRDRGSDTQYF.

This chain uses TRBV9 with TRBJ1-2; 7 bases map to TRBD1. The CDR3 is made up of 14 amino acids. V dropped 10 bases and J dropped 0; count of bases not matched to a gene: 9. Germline lookup yields CDR1 SGDLS and CDR2 YYNGEE. The CDR3 is CASARDSPNYGYTF. The DNA for the CDR3 is TGTGCCTCCGCGCGGGACAGCCCTAACTATGGCTACACCTTC. The full variable domain, in which reference TRBV9 and TRBJ1-2 provide the parts outside the CDR3, is DSGVTQTPKHLITATGQRVTLRCSPRSGDLSVYWYQQSLDQGLQFLIQYYNGEERAKGNILERFSAQQFPDLHSELNLSSLELGDSALYFCASARDSPNYGYTFGSGTRLTVV.

The chain employs TRBV5-1 and TRBJ1-1; D is perhaps TRBD1 (6 bases). V was trimmed by 2 bases and J by 5 bases, leaving 7 bases between them. The germline CDR1 and CDR2 sequences are SGHRS and YFSETQ. The CDR3 sequence is 12 residues long. CDR3 nucleotide sequence: TGCGCCAGCAGCTTTGACAGGACTGAAGCTTTCTTT. It yields the protein CASSFDRTEAFF.

This chain uses TRBV5-1 with TRBJ1-5; a weak D match, TRBD1 (6 bases). CDR1 is SGHRS, CDR2 YFSETQ, per germline. V dropped 0 bases and J dropped 4 bases, with 11 bases sitting between them. This CDR3 contains 15 residues. The CDR3 bases are TGCGCCAGCAGCTTGGAGGGGGATAGGAATCAGCCCCAGCATTTT. Amino acid sequence: CASSLEGDRNQPQHF. The full variable domain, in which reference TRBV5-1 and TRBJ1-5 provide the parts outside the CDR3, is KAGVTQTPRYLIKTRGQQVTLSCSPISGHRSVSWYQQTPGQGLQFLFEYFSETQRNKGNFPGRFSGRQFSNSRSEMNVSTLELGDSALYLCASSLEGDRNQPQHFGDGTRLSIL.

This clonotype was detected only once. The rearrangement uses TRBV2 and TRBJ2-7; the match to TRBD1 covers 9 bases. The germline V gene has CDR1 SNHLY and CDR2 FYNNEI. This CDR3 is built from 16 residues. The V gene end was trimmed by 4 bases and the J gene end by 2 bases; junction bases not matched to a gene: 9. The CDR3 sequence is CASSVLTGQGAYEQYF. The CDR3, as DNA: TGTGCCAGCAGTGTCCTTACGGGACAGGGCGCCTACGAGCAGTACTTC.

The chain is built from TRBV6-5 and TRBJ1-2; D not certain. This CDR3 has 14 amino acids. CDR1 and CDR2 from the germline V gene are MNHEY and SVGAGI. The V and J ends lost 3 bases and 4 bases respectively, with 12 bases between them. The DNA for the CDR3 is TGTGCCAGCAGTTATCGGGGTATTGGCTATGGCTACACCTTC. Its protein is CASSYRGIGYGYTF.

The chain couples TRBV11-2 to TRBJ2-3; TRBD2 is a possible D gene (7 bases). This CDR3 comprises 18 residues. V shed 4 bases and J shed 2 bases, with 22 bases lying between them. Per the germline V gene, CDR1 is SGHAT and CDR2 is FQNNGV. CDR3 protein: CASSSARGGRGNTDTQYF. CDR3 in DNA: TGTGCCAGCAGCTCCGCAAGGGGGGGGCGGGGTAACACAGATACGCAGTATTTT.

V usage is TRBV6-2 or TRBV6-3 and J usage is TRBJ2-7; D is tentatively TRBD1 or TRBD2 (7 bases each). CDR3 size: 14 residues. Germline values: CDR1 MNHEY, CDR2 SVGEGT. The V end was cut by 6 bases, the J end by 4 bases, with 16 bases between. The CDR3 loop is CASSGGGGRYEQYV. The CDR3 region has the DNA TGTGCCAGCAGCGGGGGAGGGGGCCGATACGAGCAGTACGTC.

This clonotype showed up just a few times. The chain couples TRBV19 to TRBJ1-2; TRBD1 matches at 9 bases. This CDR3 has 16 residues. CDR1 is LNHDA, CDR2 SQIVND, per germline (reference sequence). J lost 7 bases, V lost 6 bases, and 15 bases had no gene match. In nucleotides, the CDR3 is TGTGCCAGTAGGCCCGGCCCGGGACAGGGTACGGGTGGCTACACCTTC. Protein product: CASRPGPGQGTGGYTF.

This clonotype was seen a handful of times. This chain joins TRBV7-9 and TRBJ1-5; D is perhaps TRBD1 (5 bases). CDR3 length: 15 residues. V was clipped by 5 bases and J by 6 bases, with 17 bases between them. Germline CDR1 is SEHNR and CDR2 is FQNEAQ (reference sequence). The CDR3 DNA follows: TGTGCCAGCAGCCCCGACGGGGGGTATTTTCAGCCCCAGCATTTT. Its protein is CASSPDGGYFQPQHF.

This clonotype showed up many times. The rearrangement joins TRBV10-3 to TRBJ2-1; tentatively, D is TRBD1 or TRBD2 (6 bases each). CDR3 length: 18 amino acids. Trimming shortened V by 5 bases and J by 4 bases, and 24 bases separated the two germline ends. Germline V gene sequence: CDR1 ENHRY, CDR2 SYGVKD. CDR3 DNA sequence: TGTGCCATCAGTTTAGGGGGGCGAACGGACGCGCTATACAATGAGCAGTTCTTC. Amino acid sequence: CAISLGGRTDALYNEQFF.

The chain couples TRBV4-3 to TRBJ2-3; D remains ambiguous. The germline gives CDR1 LGHNA, CDR2 YSLEER. The CDR3 contains 13 residues. V was trimmed by 4 bases and J by 0 bases, leaving 5 bases between them. The CDR3 is CASSRLSTDTQYF. The CDR3, as DNA: TGCGCCAGCAGCCGGCTCAGCACAGATACGCAGTATTTT.

The gene calls are TRBV15 and TRBJ1-1; D gene ambiguous. The CDR3 is 13 residues long. Trimming pared 4 bases from V and 4 bases from J, leaving 10 bases between. The germline V gene has CDR1 LNHNV and CDR2 YYDKDF (reference sequence). CDR3: CATSTGSGTEAFF. In nucleotides, the CDR3 is TGTGCCACCAGCACGGGGTCTGGCACTGAAGCTTTCTTT.

This clonotype has a handful of counts. The chain employs TRBV10-3 and TRBJ2-5; D is perhaps TRBD2 (6 bases). The CDR3 is 12 amino acids. CDR1 and CDR2 from the germline V gene are ENHRY and SYGVKD. V lost 9 bases, J lost 2 bases, and 10 bases lay in between. CDR3 region: CAIGTSQETQYF. The CDR3 DNA reads as TGTGCCATAGGGACTTCACAAGAGACCCAGTACTTC.

This chain links TRBV9 with TRBJ2-3, with 8 bases aligning to TRBD2. This CDR3 spans 14 amino acids. Germline V gives CDR1 SGDLS, CDR2 YYNGEE. The J segment lost 5 bases and the V segment lost 2 bases, leaving 4 bases of the junction unmatched. The CDR3 region is CASSVSGAKDTQYF. The CDR3 DNA sequence: TGTGCCAGCAGCGTTAGCGGGGCAAAAGATACGCAGTATTTT. The full variable domain, its missing parts supplied by reference TRBV9 and TRBJ2-3, is DSGVTQTPKHLITATGQRVTLRCSPRSGDLSVYWYQQSLDQGLQFLIQYYNGEERAKGNILERFSAQQFPDLHSELNLSSLELGDSALYFCASSVSGAKDTQYFGPGTRLTVL.

The V and J genes are TRBV18 and TRBJ2-7, with 7 bases fitting TRBD1. The CDR3 is made up of 17 amino acids. Germline loops: CDR1 KGHSH, CDR2 LQKENI. The trim removed 8 bases at V and 0 bases at J, leaving 16 bases unmatched. CDR3 in amino acids: CASAQGSGVGNSYEQYF. CDR3 nucleotide sequence: TGTGCCAGCGCACAGGGGTCTGGGGTAGGCAACTCCTACGAGCAGTACTTC.

This clonotype has more than one count but fewer than ten. The gene calls are TRBV7-2 and TRBJ2-2, with 9 bases fitting TRBD1. Germline V gene lookup returns CDR1 SGHTA and CDR2 FQGNSA. The CDR3 is made up of 17 amino acids. J gave up 6 bases and V 5 bases, and 13 bases lay outside the gene matches. The CDR3 DNA sequence: TGTGCCAGCAGCAGGGTTCCAGGACAGGGGATCGCCGGGGAGCTGTTTTTT. It specifies CASSRVPGQGIAGELFF.

This chain joins TRBV6-2 or TRBV6-3 and TRBJ2-3; 13 nucleotides line up with TRBD2. V shed 5 bases and J 4 bases; nucleotides not matched to a gene: 6. The CDR3 is made up of 16 amino acids. Germline V gene lookup returns CDR1 MNHEY and CDR2 SVGEGT. CDR3 bases: TGTGCCAGCAGTACGGGGACTAGCGGGGTGGCAGATACGCAGTATTTT. Its protein product is CASSTGTSGVADTQYF.

Only a few counts were recorded for this clonotype. The V call is TRBV4-3, the J call TRBJ2-3; D unclear. With 4 bases removed from V and 2 bases from J, the gap between germline ends came to 10 bases. Germline-derived CDR1 and CDR2 are LGHNA and YSLEER. This CDR3 spans 14 amino acids. The CDR3 loop reads CASSRNSFTDTQYF. DNA for the CDR3: TGCGCCAGCAGCCGGAACAGTTTCACAGATACGCAGTATTTT.

The chain joins TRBV23-1 to TRBJ2-7; D may be TRBD1 (5 bases). TRBV23-1 is an ORF, and what it does is uncertain. Between the trimmed V and J ends, which lost 9 bases and 4 bases, there was a span of 22 bases. The CDR3 is made up of 15 amino acids. CDR3 in DNA: TGCGCCAGTCGAAGGGGCAGGGTAGAGAAGTACGAGCAGTACGTC. Its translation is CASRRGRVEKYEQYV.

The chain links TRBV7-9 to TRBJ2-7; TRBD2 aligns across 9 bases. Trimming took 5 bases from V and 0 from J; bases not matched to a gene: 2. This CDR3 is 14 amino acids long. The germline CDR1 and CDR2 sequences are SEHNR and FQNEAQ (reference sequence). The CDR3 DNA follows: TGTGCCAGCAGCCGTAGCGGGGGCTCCTACGAGCAGTACGTC. The encoded protein is CASSRSGGSYEQYV.

A few counts support this clonotype. V is TRBV29-1 and J is TRBJ2-5; D might be TRBD2 (5 bases). Trimming took off 5 bases at V and 3 bases at J, with 31 bases between the two ends. Per germline, CDR1 SQVTM and CDR2 ANQGSEA. The CDR3 totals 19 residues. In DNA form, the CDR3 reads TGCAGCGTTTTAGTACCGAGGCCGGACTTCAGCTCTCCCGAAGAGACCCAGTACTTC. Its protein product is CSVLVPRPDFSSPEETQYF.

A few counts support this clonotype. The V and J genes are TRBV24-1 and TRBJ2-3; D is possibly TRBD2 (6 bases). Germline V gene sequence: CDR1 KGHDR, CDR2 SFDVKD. The ends were cut back, 3 bases at V and 0 bases at J, with 12 bases in the middle. CDR3 length equals 16 residues. The CDR3 loop is CATSDPGGTSTDTQYF. The CDR3 DNA sequence: TGTGCCACCAGTGATCCCGGGGGTACTAGCACAGATACGCAGTATTTT.

The rearrangement uses TRBV6-2 or TRBV6-3 and TRBJ1-2; no clear D. Germline CDR1 is MNHEY and CDR2 is SVGEGT. Trimming left V 10 bases short and J 2 bases short, with 14 bases between. The CDR3 has 13 amino acids. The CDR3 here is CATVGRLNYGYTF. Here the CDR3 DNA reads TGTGCCACAGTCGGGCGGTTAAACTATGGCTACACCTTC.

This clonotype was counted many times. This chain joins TRBV5-4 and TRBJ2-7, with D possibly matching TRBD2 (5 bases). V shed 0 bases and J shed 6 bases, with 13 bases lying between them. The germline V gene has CDR1 SGHNT and CDR2 YYREEE (reference sequence). The CDR3 runs to 14 residues. CDR3 sequence reads: CASSLADEGGEQYF. Here the CDR3 DNA reads TGTGCCAGCAGCTTGGCCGACGAGGGCGGCGAGCAGTACTTC.

CDR3 DNA: TGCAGTGCCATTCCGGGACAGGGTACTTATACGCAGTATTTT. This translates into CSAIPGQGTYTQYF. J is TRBJ2-3 and V is TRBV20-1; the match to TRBD1 covers 9 bases. The CDR3 totals 14 residues. The V gene end was trimmed by 6 bases and the J gene end by 7 bases; junction bases not matched to a gene: 11. Looked up from germline, CDR1 is DFQATT and CDR2 is SNEGSKA (reference sequence).